The clone carrying this TCR beta chain occurred many times. These data belong to a study of early T cells in non-severe SARS-CoV-2 infection. Researchers tagged individual cDNA molecules with unique molecular identifiers. MiXCR was run by TCRdb on the 5' RACE reads, yielding one entry per CDR3 protein. The data hold tens of thousands of distinct CDR3 sequences, with 12% observed a single time. The CDR3 runs to 14 residues. The germline V gene has CDR1 DFQATT and CDR2 SNEGSKA (reference sequence). The V gene end was trimmed by 5 bases and the J gene end by 10 bases; junction bases not matched to a gene: 8.

V and J are TRBV20-1 and TRBJ1-6, with 10 bases matching TRBD1. The TCR sequence derives from an adult who was a healthcare worker with PCR-confirmed SARS-CoV-2 infection or an uninfected control (not recorded which). The source material was whole blood. CDR3 protein: CSAPLTGGESPLHF. The CDR3 region has the DNA TGCAGTGCTCCTTTGACAGGGGGCGAGTCACCCCTCCACTTT.